Presented here are 20 T cell receptor beta chains from one specimen sequenced in a study of cytomegalovirus exposure and HLA in healthy donors. 60 Vbeta and 13 Jbeta primers were used in PCR. Produced via immunoSEQ multiplex PCR; TCRdb's table is partial and in-frame only. The sample shows 120,000 to 150,000 clones, approximately 70% of them seen only once. Sequencing was performed on PBMCs. All receptors derive from a human donor in good health.

This clone has a single count. The genes are TRBV5-4 and TRBJ2-5, with 8 positions matching TRBD2. Germline loops: CDR1 SGHNT, CDR2 YYREEE (reference sequence). V was clipped by 4 bases and J by 5 bases; unmatched bases: 7. The CDR3 is made up of 14 amino acids. As DNA, the CDR3 is TGTGCCAGCAGCCTATGGACTAGCACCGAGACCCAGTACTTC. It specifies CASSLWTSTETQYF. The full variable domain, completed using reference TRBV5-4 and TRBJ2-5, is ETGVTQSPTHLIKTRGQQVTLRCSSQSGHNTVSWYQQALGQGPQFIFQYYREEENGRGNFPPRFSGLQFPNYSSELNVNALELDDSALYLCASSLWTSTETQYFGPGTRLLVL.

This clone was observed a few times. The rearrangement links TRBV5-1 to TRBJ1-6; TRBD1 might be the D (5 bases). Germline V gene data show CDR1 as SGHRS and CDR2 as YFSETQ. CDR3 length equals 16 residues. The V and J ends lost 5 bases and 0 bases respectively, with 12 bases between them. The CDR3 protein is CASSSGGSSYNSPLHF. CDR3 nucleotides: TGCGCCAGCAGTTCCGGGGGGAGCTCCTATAATTCACCCCTCCACTTT.

The chain links TRBV19 to TRBJ1-2, with 7 bases identical to TRBD1. Germline CDR1 is LNHDA and CDR2 is SQIVND (reference sequence). The CDR3 length is 17 residues. V lost 1 base and J lost 4; bases outside the gene matches: 12. CDR3 in amino acids: CASSIARTGGTSYGYTF. CDR3 in DNA: TGTGCCAGTAGTATAGCCCGGACAGGTGGGACCTCCTATGGCTACACCTTC.

This clone was recorded a few times. The chain's CDR3 is CASSFGPPPWEQYF. For the CDR3, the DNA is TGCGCCAGCAGCTTCGGTCCCCCCCCGTGGGAGCAGTACTTC. This chain links TRBV5-1 with TRBJ2-7; D unresolved. The CDR3 extends over 14 amino acids. Germline V lookup: CDR1 SGHRS, CDR2 YFSETQ. Between the trimmed V and J ends, which lost 2 bases and 7 bases, there was a span of 16 bases.

The J gene is TRBJ1-2, the V gene TRBV9, with D perhaps TRBD1 (6 bases). Trimming shortened V by 0 bases and J by 3 bases, and 12 bases separated the two germline ends. The CDR3 spans 15 residues. Germline lookup yields CDR1 SGDLS and CDR2 YYNGEE. The chain's CDR3 is CASSVAGQGYYGYTF. As DNA, the CDR3 is TGTGCCAGCAGCGTAGCAGGCCAGGGGTACTATGGCTACACCTTC.

This clone was recorded only once. The chain combines TRBV29-1 with TRBJ2-2; maybe TRBD2 (6 bases). Trimming removed 2 bases at V and 0 bases at J, with 7 bases between. The CDR3 consists of 14 residues. Germline V gene data show CDR1 as SQVTM and CDR2 as ANQGSEA. CDR3 sequence: CSVETGANTGELFF. The CDR3 DNA reads as TGCAGCGTTGAAACGGGGGCGAACACCGGGGAGCTGTTTTTT.

V is TRBV5-1 and J is TRBJ1-1; tentatively, D is TRBD1 (5 bases). Germline CDR1 SGHRS, CDR2 YFSETQ. V lost 4 bases to trimming and J lost 1 base, with 14 bases between them. The CDR3 sequence is 15 residues long. CDR3 region: CASSLGGGRNTEAFF. CDR3 nucleotides: TGCGCCAGCAGCCTGGGTGGGGGGAGGAACACTGAAGCTTTCTTT.

The chain combines TRBV5-4 with TRBJ2-2, with 7 bases that match TRBD2. V shed 5 bases and J 4 bases; nucleotides not matched to a gene: 11. The germline CDR1 and CDR2 sequences are SGHNT and YYREEE (reference sequence). CDR3 length equals 16 residues. The CDR3 spells CASRPWASGVTGELFF. CDR3 nucleotides: TGTGCCAGCAGGCCGTGGGCTAGCGGAGTCACCGGGGAGCTGTTTTTT.

V is TRBV7-6 and J is TRBJ2-7, with 8 bases that match TRBD2. V trimming: 7 bases; J trimming: 3 bases; junction bases outside the gene matches: 5. This CDR3 comprises 13 residues. Per germline, CDR1 SGHVS and CDR2 FNYEAQ. CDR3 in DNA: TGTGCCAGCAAGGGCAGCGGGAGCTACGAGCAGTACTTC. Amino acid sequence: CASKGSGSYEQYF.

In this sample, this clone turned up once. J is TRBJ2-5 and V is TRBV6-5; 8 nucleotides align to TRBD2. V shed 6 bases, J shed 2 bases, and the junction held 5 bases outside the gene matches. CDR1 and CDR2 (germline): MNHEY, SVGAGI. This CDR3 has 14 residues. The CDR3 region is CASSESGGQETQYF. Here the CDR3 DNA reads TGTGCCAGCAGCGAAAGCGGGGGACAAGAGACCCAGTACTTC.

The rearrangement links TRBV27 to TRBJ2-7; a possible D gene is TRBD2 (5 bases). The germline V gene has CDR1 MNHEY and CDR2 SMNVEV (reference sequence). Between the trimmed V and J ends, which lost 8 bases and 4 bases, there was a span of 15 bases. The CDR3 totals 13 residues. The CDR3 is CASGRASPYEQYF. The CDR3 coding sequence is TGTGCCAGCGGGCGGGCATCCCCATACGAGCAGTACTTC.

The rearrangement joins TRBV4-2 to TRBJ2-7, with TRBD2 matching over 7 bases. This CDR3 comprises 16 residues. The germline CDR1 and CDR2 sequences are LGHNA and YNFKEQ. The V segment lost 1 base and the J segment 3 bases; nucleotides outside the gene matches: 9. CDR3 sequence: CASSQAGGGTFYEQYF. The DNA for the CDR3 is TGTGCCAGCAGCCAAGCGGGAGGAGGTACTTTCTACGAGCAGTACTTC.

The V gene is TRBV27, the J gene TRBJ1-5; TRBD1 matches at 7 bases. The CDR3 length is 14 residues. Germline V CDR1 and CDR2: MNHEY, SMNVEV (reference sequence). V gave up 5 bases and J gave up 5 bases; unmatched junction bases: 6. The CDR3 DNA follows: TGTGCCAGCAGTCGACACAGGGGAGATCAGCCCCAGCATTTT. Its translation: CASSRHRGDQPQHF.

The rearrangement joins TRBV19 to TRBJ1-6; D is possibly TRBD1 (6 bases). This CDR3 contains 15 residues. V was clipped by 4 bases and J by 0 bases, with 7 bases between them. Germline CDR1 reads LNHDA; CDR2 reads SQIVND (reference sequence). CDR3 loop: CASSKDSSYNSPLHF. The CDR3, as DNA: TGTGCCAGTAGTAAGGACAGCTCCTATAATTCACCCCTCCACTTT.

The chain employs TRBV4-1 and TRBJ2-5; 7 bases are a match to TRBD2. This CDR3 is 14 amino acids long. Per germline, CDR1 MGHRA and CDR2 YSYEKL. V lost 8 bases and J lost 5; bases outside the gene matches: 11. The CDR3 reads CASSEPAGDETQYF. In nucleotides, the CDR3 is TGCGCCAGCTCGGAACCGGCGGGAGATGAGACCCAGTACTTC.

The chain joins TRBV5-4 to TRBJ2-4, with a weak D call TRBD2 (5 bases). The CDR3 sequence is 14 residues long. Between the trimmed V and J ends, which lost 4 bases and 0 bases, there was a span of 8 bases. Looked up from germline, CDR1 is SGHNT and CDR2 is YYREEE (reference sequence). CDR3 in amino acids: CASSPDLAKNIQYF. Here the CDR3 DNA reads TGTGCCAGCAGCCCGGACTTAGCCAAAAACATTCAGTACTTC.

The J gene is TRBJ2-7, the V gene TRBV7-8; D ambiguous. Looked up from germline, CDR1 is SGHVS and CDR2 is FQNEAQ. The V and J ends lost 2 bases and 5 bases respectively, with 13 bases between them. This CDR3 comprises 14 residues. CDR3 residues: CASSLQSSSDEQYF. The DNA for the CDR3 is TGTGCCAGCAGCTTACAATCCTCTTCGGACGAGCAGTACTTC.

This rearrangement joins TRBV6-6 to TRBJ2-5, with 8 positions matching TRBD2. The J call could be wrong; TRBJ2-7 is a better fit for the DNA end. The CDR3 spans 16 residues. Germline V CDR1 and CDR2: MNHNY, SVGAGI (reference sequence). The CDR3 reads CASSYSVREVSYEQYF. CDR3 nucleotide sequence: TGTGCCAGCAGTTACTCGGTGCGGGAGGTTTCGTACGAGCAGTACTTC.

CDR3 nucleotide sequence: TGTGCCAGCAGGGGACTAGGTCATAACACCGGGGAGCTGTTTTTT. Encoded protein: CASRGLGHNTGELFF. J is TRBJ2-2 and V is TRBV2, with 8 bases lining up with TRBD2. The CDR3 totals 15 residues. Germline CDR1 is SNHLY and CDR2 is FYNNEI. Trimming removed 6 bases from V and 2 bases from J; junction bases left unmatched: 5.

V usage is TRBV27 and J usage is TRBJ2-1; TRBD1 aligns across 10 bases. V trimming: 6 bases; J trimming: 6 bases; junction bases outside the gene matches: 2. Germline CDR1 reads MNHEY; CDR2 reads SMNVEV (reference sequence). The CDR3 has 13 amino acids. CDR3 bases: TGTGCCAGCAGCCGGACAGGGGGCAATGAGCAGTTCTTC. Its protein product is CASSRTGGNEQFF.